The sequence of this T cell receptor beta chain was determined in a study of Graves' ophthalmopathy and Graves' hyperthyroidism. In the study overall: Where ophthalmopathy was absent within 18 months of follow-up, hyperthyroidism was stable.

Uncontrolled infections, pregnancy, lactation or other autoimmune diseases led to patient exclusion. Germline V gene sequence: CDR1 MNHEY, CDR2 SVGAGI. This CDR3 is built from 15 residues. V lost 6 bases, J lost 1 base, and 15 bases lay in between. This clonotype was counted ten times or more. What it binds is not known. RNA transcripts were the template, and TCR beta CDR3 regions were amplified from them. Investigators did first-round RT-PCR with HTBI primers, then second-round multiplex PCR. Each CDR3 protein gets one entry after TCRdb re-called the multiplex PCR reads with MiXCR. The data contain a few hundred thousand distinct CDR3 sequences, under 40% of them singletons. Study results and caveats: Sensitivity reached roughly 71% and specificity 72% to 80% when the model predicted ophthalmopathy progression.

The specimen sequenced was peripheral blood or thyroid tissue (not recorded which). This chain connects TRBV6-5 to TRBJ1-1, with D perhaps TRBD1 (6 bases). This clonotype was sampled from an adult man with Graves' hyperthyroidism. The CDR3 region is CASRKRGSANTEAFF. The CDR3, as DNA: TGTGCCAGCAGAAAAAGGGGGTCTGCGAACACTGAAGCTTTCTTT.